A selection of T cell receptor beta chains follows, all from one sample in a study of shared clonotypes between healthy human individuals. Clones were read by immunoSEQ multiplex PCR, and TCRdb kept only the in-frame ones, dropping some. The sample has about 1.5 million clones, around 97% seen once. The sequenced material came from naive CD4+ T cells sorted from blood. The receptors shown here come from a man aged 25 to 40 in good health. Both conserved end residues are part of each CDR3. The D gene is left open where the match is weak. Not every row has a clone size; where given, it reads once, few, many or a size class.

d_call	v_call	j_call	clone_size	cdr3_nt	cdr3_aa
.	TRBV7-2	TRBJ2-3	.	TGTGCCAGCAGTCTAAGCAGGGGAGGCCAAGATACGCAGTATTTT	CASSLSRGGQDTQYF
.	TRBV5-5	TRBJ2-1	once	TGTGCCAGCAGCTTGGGGGGAACCGGATTTCTCGATGAGCAGTTCTTC	CASSLGGTGFLDEQFF
.	TRBV5-6	TRBJ1-4	.	TGTGCCAGCAGCCTGTACGGAGCAACTAATGAAAAACTGTTTTTT	CASSLYGATNEKLFF
.	TRBV2	TRBJ2-6	.	TGTGCCAGCGGCGAGAGGGGAATCTCTGGGGCCAACGTCCTGACTTTC	CASGERGISGANVLTF
TRBD1	TRBV29-1	TRBJ2-7	.	TGCAGCGTTCGGACAGGGGGCCACGAGCAGTACTTC	CSVRTGGHEQYF
.	TRBV11-2	TRBJ2-1	.	TGTGCCAGCAGCTTAGCGCTGATCAATGAGCAGTTCTTC	CASSLALINEQFF
TRBD1	TRBV13	TRBJ1-2	many	TGTGCCAGCAGTTCTAACCCTAGGACAGGAAACACCTATGGCTACACCTTC	CASSSNPRTGNTYGYTF
TRBD2	TRBV27	TRBJ2-7	.	TGTGCCAGCAGTTTATCTTGGTCTAGCGGGAAGCAGTACTTC	CASSLSWSSGKQYF
TRBD2	TRBV6-1	TRBJ2-3	.	TGTGCCTCTAGCGGGGTGGGATCATCCACAGATACGCAGTATTTT	CASSGVGSSTDTQYF
TRBD1	TRBV15	TRBJ1-2	.	TGTGCCACCAGCAGAGGACCAGGGGGGGAGTTTGGCTACACCTTC	CATSRGPGGEFGYTF
TRBD2	TRBV7-9	TRBJ2-1	.	TGTGCCAGCAGCCAAAAGGCGGGAGTCGTCTACAATGAGCAGTTCTTC	CASSQKAGVVYNEQFF
TRBD1	TRBV7-3	TRBJ2-3	.	TGTGCCAGCAGCTCTCACAGGGGGCTTCGTGCAGATACGCAGTATTTT	CASSSHRGLRADTQYF
.	TRBV7-2	TRBJ2-1	.	TGTGCCAGCAGCAGACAGGTACTAAGCTCCTACAATGAGCAGTTCTTC	CASSRQVLSSYNEQFF
.	TRBV7-2	TRBJ2-7	.	TGTGCCAGCAGCACTGATAGTTACGAGCAGTACTTC	CASSTDSYEQYF
TRBD1	TRBV7-6	TRBJ1-2	.	TGTGCCAGCAGCTTAGAGGCAAAGGACAGGGGCGTCTATGGCTACACCTTC	CASSLEAKDRGVYGYTF
TRBD2	TRBV28	TRBJ2-2	.	TGTGCCAGCAGTTCGCCCGGGACTAGCGGGAGAGAGACCGGGGAGCTGTTTTTT	CASSSPGTSGRETGELFF
.	TRBV30	TRBJ1-1	.	TGTGCCTGGAGAGACAGGTGGGACACTGAAGCTTTCTTT	CAWRDRWDTEAFF
.	TRBV28	TRBJ1-1	.	TGTGCCAGCAGTTTGATCAGGACTAGACAGGTGGACACTGAAGCTTTCTTT	CASSLIRTRQVDTEAFF
TRBD2	TRBV11-2	TRBJ2-5	.	TGTGCCAGCAGCTCTCGGACAGGACGGACTAGCGGGGAAGAGACCCAGTACTTC	CASSSRTGRTSGEETQYF
.	TRBV5-1	TRBJ2-7	.	TGCGCCAGCAGCTTGGGGACGGCGACCTTTCGCTACGAGCAGTACTTC	CASSLGTATFRYEQYF
.	TRBV28	TRBJ2-7	.	TGTGCCAGCAGTTTACGCGGCGAGCAGTACTTC	CASSLRGEQYF